The clone carrying this T cell receptor (beta chain) was picked up many times. Its specificity is unknown. This specimen belongs to a study of CD8+CD57+ T cells in acquired aplastic anemia. Study information: DNA per sorted CD4+ or CD8+ sample ranged roughly 0.17 to 27.4 ug, averaging about 3.4 ug. The study's findings and limits: Between patients and controls, roughly 29 CD8+ CDR3 sequences were found in common. Patients showed no significant difference from controls in CD8+ Simpson's diversity.

Flow cytometry had shown expanded CD8+CD57+ cells in the patients chosen for sequencing. The diagnosis in all patients was severe acquired aplastic anemia. The use of genomic DNA as template underpinned the TCR beta VDJ and CDR3 profiling. TCRdb recomputed calls from the reads with MiXCR, one row per CDR3 protein. The sample has 150,000 to 200,000 distinct CDR3 sequences, 48% seen once. The source of this sequence is a human donor with aplastic anemia. Sequenced input: sorted CD4+, CD8+, or CD8+CD57+ T cells (not recorded which) from PBMCs.

The CDR3 protein is CASSYGGGQPQHF. CDR3 DNA sequence: TGTGCCAGCAGTTACGGAGGGGGTCAGCCCCAGCATTTT. This sequence joins TRBV6-2 or TRBV6-3 and TRBJ1-5, with D perhaps matching TRBD1 (6 bases). The CDR3 consists of 13 residues. V lost 2 bases, J lost 6 bases, and 8 bases lay in between. Germline V gene lookup returns CDR1 MNHEY and CDR2 SVGEGT.